This section outlines one TCR beta chain sequence together with its context. These data originate in a study of blood T cell repertoires in COVID-19. Overall study: Samples came from the United States, Italy and Spain, spanning acute and convalescent COVID-19. T cells, B-cell-depleted T cells, or PBMCs supplied cDNA or gDNA.

In the original processing: It was from reference gene primer amplification that nucleated cell counts were estimated. Data came from immunoSEQ multiplex PCR; TCRdb stores just in-frame clones and leaves some out. V, J and clone size derive from that table, while D and trimming were established from the DNA sequence. The table records 250,000 or so clones, 86% of them present only once. Material: peripheral blood. The receptor comes from a man in his fifties or sixties with acute or convalescent COVID-19.

CDR3 DNA sequence: TGTGCCAGCAGTCGCCGGGACACCACCTACGAGCAGTACTTC. Its protein is CASSRRDTTYEQYF. This chain links TRBV27 with TRBJ2-7; possibly TRBD1 for D (6 bases). CDR1 is MNHEY, CDR2 SMNVEV, per germline (reference sequence). CDR3 length: 14 residues. V lost 5 bases and J 2 bases, leaving 13 bases between the germline ends.